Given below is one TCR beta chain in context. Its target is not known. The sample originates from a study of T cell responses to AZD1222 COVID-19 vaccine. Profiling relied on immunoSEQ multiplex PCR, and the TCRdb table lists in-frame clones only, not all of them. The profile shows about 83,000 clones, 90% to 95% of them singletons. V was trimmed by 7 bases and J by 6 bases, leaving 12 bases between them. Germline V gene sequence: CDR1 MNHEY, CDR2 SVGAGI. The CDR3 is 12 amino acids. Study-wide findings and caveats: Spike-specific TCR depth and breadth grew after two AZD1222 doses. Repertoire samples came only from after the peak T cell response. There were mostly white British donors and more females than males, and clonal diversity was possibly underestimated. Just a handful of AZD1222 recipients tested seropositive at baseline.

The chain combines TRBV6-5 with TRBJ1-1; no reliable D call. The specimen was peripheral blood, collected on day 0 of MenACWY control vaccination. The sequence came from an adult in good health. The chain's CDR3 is CASTQGFAEAFF. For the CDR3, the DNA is TGTGCCAGCACTCAAGGGTTCGCTGAAGCTTTCTTT.